The clone carrying this T cell receptor beta chain appeared once. Authors' methods: Estimates of nucleated cell counts were drawn from the amplification of reference gene primers. The repertoire was sequenced with immunoSEQ multiplex PCR; TCRdb's copy has only in-frame clones and lacks some. That table furnishes V, J and clone size, whereas the DNA furnished D and trimming. The sample holds 74,000 or so clones, approximately 89% seen once. This specimen belongs to a study of blood T cell repertoires in COVID-19. Turning to the study itself: Sites across the United States, Italy and Spain contributed samples from acute and convalescent COVID-19. PBMCs, B-cell-depleted T cells, or T cells provided the cDNA or gDNA that made up the material.

Germline CDR1 is LNHNV and CDR2 is YYDKDF (reference sequence). V lost 3 bases to trimming and J lost 3 bases, with 8 bases between them. The CDR3 covers 13 residues. Source material: peripheral blood. The chain recombines TRBV15 with TRBJ2-5; no clear D. This TCR came from a man aged 50 to 60 with active COVID-19. For the CDR3, the DNA is TGTGCCACCAGCAGGGCACCGAAAGAGACCCAGTACTTC. Protein product: CATSRAPKETQYF.